This T cell receptor beta chain emerged from a study of T cell responses to AZD1222 COVID-19 vaccine. Measured with immunoSEQ multiplex PCR; TCRdb has only the in-frame clones, and not every one. The table records about 76,000 clones, 60% to 85% of them present only once. As for this clone: Its antigen is not identified.

Whole-study findings and limits: Among the donors, most were white British and more were female, and clonal diversity was possibly underestimated. At baseline, seropositivity was found in only six AZD1222 recipients. Of spike-specific TCRs, nearly half reportedly target regions left unmutated in variants. The study found vaccine-associated CD4 TCRs spanning spike, dominant at 160-218 and 743-854.

The receptor was isolated from an adult who received the MenACWY meningococcal vaccine as a control. The starting material was peripheral blood, obtained 28 days after the second dose of the MenACWY control vaccine.

CDR3 amino acids: CASSWTTGANYGYTF. As DNA, the CDR3 is TGTGCCAGCAGTTGGACGACAGGGGCGAACTATGGCTACACCTTC. The gene calls are TRBV2 and TRBJ1-2; 8 bases map to TRBD1. V shed 5 bases, J shed 2 bases, and the junction held 7 bases outside the gene matches. The CDR3 runs 15 residues. The germline V gene has CDR1 SNHLY and CDR2 FYNNEI. Full variable domain (outside the CDR3, taken from reference TRBV2 and TRBJ1-2): EPEVTQTPSHQVTQMGQEVILRCVPISNHLYFYWYRQILGQKVEFLVSFYNNEISEKSEIFDDQFSVERPDGSNFTLKIRSTKLEDSAMYFCASSWTTGANYGYTFGSGTRLTVV.